These 26 T cell receptor beta chains came from one sample sequenced in a study of T cells after yellow fever vaccination. TCRdb redid the calling of the 5' RACE reads with MiXCR, one entry per CDR3 protein. The data show hundreds of thousands of distinct CDR3 sequences, with roughly 8% seen just once and under 20% held by the top ten. The source was PBMCs, collected approximately 47 days after the first yellow fever vaccination. These receptors all come from a man aged 18-30 years who received the YFV17D yellow fever vaccine.

The chain's CDR3 is CASSLRSRTYYGYTF. CDR3 DNA sequence: TGTGCCAGCAGCTTGAGAAGCAGGACCTACTATGGCTACACCTTC. The V and J genes are TRBV7-2 and TRBJ1-2; D is ambiguous. The V end lost 3 bases, the J end lost 3 bases, and 14 bases lay between the germline ends. Germline V lookup: CDR1 SGHTA, CDR2 FQGNSA. The CDR3 spans 15 residues.

This clonotype has more than one count but fewer than ten. The chain is built from TRBV9 and TRBJ1-5, with D perhaps matching TRBD1 (6 bases). Deletions cut 0 bases from V and 6 bases from J, with 10 bases between. CDR1 is SGDLS and CDR2 is YYNGEE in the germline V gene. This CDR3 has 14 residues. The CDR3 loop is CASSVGGGGQPQHF. Written as DNA, the CDR3 is TGTGCCAGCAGCGTAGGGGGGGGCGGTCAGCCCCAGCATTTT.

Only a few counts were recorded for this clonotype. This chain joins TRBV6-1 and TRBJ1-2; TRBD1 is a possible D gene (6 bases). CDR1 and CDR2 (germline): MNHNS, SASEGT. CDR3 size: 14 residues. V was trimmed by 4 bases and J by 6 bases, leaving 15 bases between them. The CDR3 bases are TGTGCCAGCAGTGTGTCGGGGGCAAAAGATGGCTACACCTTC. It codes for CASSVSGAKDGYTF.

This clonotype was picked up a small number of times. The chain recombines TRBV5-4 with TRBJ2-3; 10 nucleotides match TRBD2. CDR3 length: 15 residues. Germline V gene lookup returns CDR1 SGHNT and CDR2 YYREEE (reference sequence). V gave up 7 bases and J gave up 6 bases; unmatched junction bases: 11. The CDR3 is CASLPSGGAPDTQYF. CDR3 coding DNA: TGTGCCAGCCTTCCGAGCGGGGGGGCCCCTGATACGCAGTATTTT. The complete variable domain, with remaining parts taken from reference TRBV5-4 and TRBJ2-3, reads ETGVTQSPTHLIKTRGQQVTLRCSSQSGHNTVSWYQQALGQGPQFIFQYYREEENGRGNFPPRFSGLQFPNYSSELNVNALELDDSALYLCASLPSGGAPDTQYFGPGTRLTVL.

This clonotype turned up a few times. The DNA of the CDR3 is TGTGCCAGCAGTTATTCGGGCCCGGGGGGGAATGAGCAGTTCTTC. This sequence encodes CASSYSGPGGNEQFF. This chain joins TRBV6-5 and TRBJ2-1; TRBD2 aligns across 8 bases. Germline lookup yields CDR1 MNHEY and CDR2 SVGAGI. This CDR3 has 15 residues. The junction had 8 bases not matched to a gene; V was cut back by 3 bases and J by 7 bases.

This clonotype was counted at least ten times. The chain links TRBV19 to TRBJ1-2; D remains ambiguous. Trimming left V 2 bases short and J 2 bases short, with 12 bases between. The V gene's germline CDR1 is LNHDA and CDR2 SQIVND (reference sequence). The CDR3 contains 15 residues. In DNA, the CDR3 is TGTGCCAGTAGTATATCCCCTTTCGGGAACTATGGCTACACCTTC. Its protein product is CASSISPFGNYGYTF.

A remark on this clonotype: One end of the junction varies from germline; a read error may be responsible. This chain links TRBV18 with TRBJ1-1; 7 bases are shared with TRBD1. Per the germline V gene, CDR1 is KGHSH and CDR2 is LQKENI. This CDR3 contains 15 residues. Here the CDR3 reads CASSGRQGLNTEDFF. The DNA of the CDR3 is TGTGCCAGCTCCGGTCGACAGGGACTGAACACTGAAGATTTCTTT.

CDR3 loop: CASSVAQGAPGANVLTF. CDR3 nucleotides: TGTGCCAGCAGCGTAGCCCAGGGGGCACCTGGGGCCAACGTCCTGACTTTC. The chain links TRBV9 to TRBJ2-6, with 8 bases matching TRBD1. From germline, CDR1 is SGDLS and CDR2 YYNGEE. This CDR3 is 17 amino acids long. V was clipped by 0 bases and J by 2 bases; unmatched bases: 4.

This sequence joins TRBV5-6 and TRBJ2-1, with 10 bases identical to TRBD2. There are 16 residues in the CDR3. Germline assignment: CDR1 SGHDT and CDR2 YYEEEE. V gave up 0 bases and J gave up 7 bases; unmatched junction bases: 7. CDR3 sequence reads: CASSLAASGGLNEQFF. CDR3 bases: TGTGCCAGCAGCTTGGCGGCTAGCGGGGGCTTGAATGAGCAGTTCTTC.

The chain is built from TRBV7-2 and TRBJ2-1; 8 bases match TRBD2. The CDR3 runs to 16 residues. Trimming removed 3 bases from V and 4 bases from J; junction bases left unmatched: 8. The germline V gene encodes CDR1 SGHTA and CDR2 FQGNSA. The CDR3 DNA reads as TGTGCCAGCAGCTTTAGCGGGACCACCGGGTACAATGAGCAGTTCTTC. Translating gives CASSFSGTTGYNEQFF.

This clonotype was picked up a small number of times. The chain couples TRBV7-8 to TRBJ2-7; 7 bases align to TRBD1. The CDR3 has 15 amino acids. CDR1 SGHVS and CDR2 FQNEAQ come from the germline V gene. The ends lost 1 base at V and 0 bases at J; junction bases unmatched: 3. The CDR3 sequence: CASSLGPGGSYEQYV. The CDR3 DNA reads TGTGCCAGCAGCTTAGGACCAGGGGGCTCCTACGAGCAGTACGTC.

This clonotype has a count of ten or more. This chain links TRBV5-1 with TRBJ1-1; D is undetermined. In germline, CDR1 is SGHRS, CDR2 YFSETQ. This CDR3 region has 13 residues. Trimming left V 4 bases short and J 0 bases short, with 7 bases between. This CDR3 reads CASSPNLNTEAFF. CDR3 nucleotide sequence: TGCGCCAGCAGCCCCAACTTGAACACTGAAGCTTTCTTT.

This clonotype was detected only a few times. The V gene is TRBV7-9, the J gene TRBJ2-3; 10 nucleotides align to TRBD2. CDR1 SEHNR and CDR2 FQNEAQ come from the germline V gene (reference sequence). The CDR3 extends over 16 amino acids. With V trimmed by 4 bases and J by 2 bases, 6 bases remained unmatched. CDR3 nucleotide sequence: TGTGCCAGCAGCTATCGACTAGCGGGTTACACAGATACGCAGTATTTT. Protein sequence: CASSYRLAGYTDTQYF.

Many counts were recorded for this clonotype. This chain joins TRBV6-1 and TRBJ2-5, with D possibly TRBD1 on 5 matching bases. Trimming stripped 9 bases from V and 5 bases from J, with 16 bases between. The germline V gene encodes CDR1 MNHNS and CDR2 SASEGT. The CDR3 consists of 13 residues. The CDR3 loop reads CARKKTAAETQYF. The CDR3 bases are TGTGCCAGAAAAAAGACAGCTGCGGAGACCCAGTACTTC.

The genes are TRBV7-3 and TRBJ2-3; the match to TRBD2 covers 8 bases. Germline-derived CDR1 and CDR2 are SGHTA and FQGTGA. V dropped 3 bases and J dropped 8; count of bases not matched to a gene: 10. The CDR3 covers 15 residues. In DNA, the CDR3 is TGTGCCAGCAGCTTCGGGGGGGCCCTCGGCGGTACGCAGTATTTT. Translating it yields CASSFGGALGGTQYF.

This clonotype occurred a few times. The rearrangement joins TRBV6-4 to TRBJ2-5; 10 nucleotides agree with TRBD1. Germline V gene sequence: CDR1 MRHNA, CDR2 SNTAGT. This CDR3 is built from 17 residues. The V segment lost 4 bases and the J segment 4 bases; nucleotides outside the gene matches: 12. CDR3 DNA sequence: TGTGCCAGCAGTGTTCATCCGGGACAGGGGATAGGAGAGACCCAGTACTTC. It encodes CASSVHPGQGIGETQYF.

This clonotype showed up many times. The rearrangement uses TRBV15 and TRBJ1-3; D gene ambiguous. The CDR3 loop spans 17 amino acids. Trimming pared 0 bases from V and 0 bases from J, leaving 12 bases between. The germline gives CDR1 LNHNV, CDR2 YYDKDF (reference sequence). Here the CDR3 reads CATSREMVSNSGNTIYF. In DNA, the CDR3 is TGTGCCACCAGCAGAGAAATGGTATCTAACTCTGGAAACACCATATATTTT.

This clonotype occurred many times. This chain joins TRBV11-2 and TRBJ2-5, with D unresolved. The V gene's germline CDR1 is SGHAT and CDR2 FQNNGV. V was pared by 0 bases and J by 6 bases, with 11 bases between. The CDR3 has 14 residues. This CDR3 is CASSLDGPSQTQYF. The DNA of the CDR3 is TGTGCCAGCAGCTTAGACGGACCCTCTCAGACCCAGTACTTC.

This clonotype was observed a few times. The chain combines TRBV11-2 with TRBJ2-6; 7 nucleotides agree with TRBD1. The CDR3 runs 18 residues. From germline, CDR1 is SGHAT and CDR2 FQNNGV. Unmatched junction bases numbered 10, after V lost 5 bases and J lost 0 bases. The CDR3: CASSRHRQGRSGANVLTF. The CDR3 DNA is TGTGCCAGCAGCCGACACCGACAGGGTCGCTCTGGGGCCAACGTCCTGACTTTC.

This clonotype has at least ten counts. This chain joins TRBV7-4 and TRBJ2-4, with 8 bases aligning to TRBD2. The CDR3 runs 18 residues. The trim removed 6 bases at V and 1 base at J, leaving 14 bases unmatched. The germline V gene encodes CDR1 SGHVT and CDR2 SQSDAQ. For the CDR3, the DNA is TGTGCCAGCAGACCCGGGACTAGGGTACCCTCTGCCAAAAACATTCAGTACTTC. This translates into CASRPGTRVPSAKNIQYF.

This clonotype appeared many times. This rearrangement joins TRBV7-6 to TRBJ2-5; 8 positions match TRBD2. This CDR3 contains 15 residues. The trim removed 5 bases at V and 1 base at J, leaving 6 bases unmatched. The germline CDR1 and CDR2 sequences are SGHVS and FNYEAQ. The CDR3 loop reads CASSRGGTLQETQYF. CDR3 DNA: TGTGCCAGCAGCCGCGGGGGGACCCTCCAAGAGACCCAGTACTTC.

This clonotype was seen a handful of times. This chain connects TRBV6-1 to TRBJ2-3; a possible D gene is TRBD2 (6 bases). The CDR3 is 16 amino acids. V gave up 0 bases and J gave up 2 bases, with 12 bases separating them. The germline gives CDR1 MNHNS, CDR2 SASEGT. CDR3 DNA: TGTGCCAGCAGTGAAGCGCGGCGGGAACCCACAGATACGCAGTATTTT. This sequence encodes CASSEARREPTDTQYF.

This clonotype was counted only a few times. The chain combines TRBV4-3 with TRBJ2-5; D possibly matches TRBD1 or TRBD2 (6 bases each). Germline assignment: CDR1 LGHNA and CDR2 YSLEER. V lost 0 bases to trimming and J lost 5 bases, with 16 bases between them. The CDR3 is made up of 16 amino acids. DNA for the CDR3: TGCGCCAGCAGCCAAGAAAGGTCGGGGGCGCGGGAGACCCAGTACTTC. Translation gives CASSQERSGARETQYF.

This clonotype has more than one count but fewer than ten. The CDR3 DNA follows: TGCAGTGCTAGACGTTACAATGAGCAGTTCTTC. It translates to CSARRYNEQFF. The rearrangement joins TRBV20-1 to TRBJ2-1; D not certain. V was pared by 2 bases and J by 4 bases, with 3 bases between. Looked up from germline, CDR1 is DFQATT and CDR2 is SNEGSKA (reference sequence). CDR3 length: 11 amino acids.

V is TRBV4-2 and J is TRBJ1-2; no clear D gene. There are 16 residues in the CDR3. The V end lost 4 bases, the J end lost 4 bases, and 19 bases lay between the germline ends. CDR1 and CDR2 from the germline V gene are LGHNA and YNFKEQ. DNA for the CDR3: TGTGCCAGCAGCCGGAAAACAGAACCCATGGGCTATGGCTACACCTTC. Amino acid sequence: CASSRKTEPMGYGYTF.

CDR3: CSAEGLDVQYF. CDR3 DNA: TGCAGTGCCGAGGGACTAGATGTTCAGTACTTC. The J gene is TRBJ2-4, the V gene TRBV20-1; TRBD2 aligns across 8 bases. Germline CDR1 DFQATT, CDR2 SNEGSKA (reference sequence). Unmatched junction bases numbered 6, after V lost 6 bases and J lost 11 bases. This CDR3 contains 11 residues.